These 27 T cell receptor beta chains were sequenced from one sample in a study of T-cell reconstitution after alpha-beta-depleted transplantation in children. Preparation of the TCRbeta library was carried out with unique molecular identifiers. TCRdb redid the calling of the PCR reads with MiXCR, one entry per CDR3 protein. The table shows fewer than 120,000 distinct CDR3 sequences, with over 9% occurring only once. The sequencing here drew on PBMCs from the stem cell graft donor, taken from the stem cell graft. These receptors were collected from a human donor who donated a stem cell graft to a child with acute lymphoblastic leukemia.

This clonotype was seen at least ten times. CDR3 nucleotides: TGTGCCAGCAGTTTATCCGCGACGGGGAACTATGGCTACACCTTC. This encodes CASSLSATGNYGYTF. The chain uses TRBV27 and TRBJ1-2; no firm D call. This CDR3 is built from 15 residues. Trimming left V 0 bases short and J 2 bases short, with 10 bases between. Germline-derived CDR1 and CDR2 are MNHEY and SMNVEV (reference sequence).

The sample holds many counts of this clonotype. The chain carries TRBV14 and TRBJ2-1; 8 bases match TRBD2. Germline trimming cut 2 bases from V and 3 bases from J; bases unmatched to any gene: 9. Germline CDR1 is SGHDN and CDR2 is FVKESK. The length of the CDR3 is 17 residues. CDR3 nucleotide sequence: TGTGCCAGCAGCCAATTTAAGGGAACTAGCGGCTACAATGAGCAGTTCTTC. It specifies CASSQFKGTSGYNEQFF.

This clonotype was counted at least ten times. The chain recombines TRBV20-1 with TRBJ1-1; D not resolved. The CDR3 consists of 16 residues. V gave up 0 bases and J gave up 1 base, with 15 bases separating them. CDR1 DFQATT and CDR2 SNEGSKA come from the germline V gene (reference sequence). The CDR3 spells CSARDMQAAPNTEAFF. CDR3 in DNA: TGCAGTGCTAGAGATATGCAGGCTGCCCCGAACACTGAAGCTTTCTTT.

In its sample, this clonotype was seen many times. V is TRBV4-3 and J is TRBJ2-7; TRBD2 is a possible D gene (6 bases). Germline V gene data show CDR1 as LGHNA and CDR2 as YSLEER. This CDR3 has 15 amino acids. V shed 4 bases and J shed 0 bases, with 13 bases lying between them. CDR3 sequence: CASSRGLGGSYEQYF. The CDR3 DNA reads as TGCGCCAGCAGCCGGGGGTTGGGGGGCTCCTACGAGCAGTACTTC.

This clonotype occurred many times. CDR3: CASSPGQSTYEQYF. In nucleotides, the CDR3 is TGCGCCAGCAGCCCGGGACAGTCAACCTACGAGCAGTACTTC. J is TRBJ2-7 and V is TRBV4-3, with 7 bases that match TRBD1. J was trimmed by 2 bases and V by 4 bases; bases with no gene match: 5. There are 14 residues in the CDR3. Germline assignment: CDR1 LGHNA and CDR2 YSLEER.

This clonotype was counted ten times or more. The chain has TRBV14 and TRBJ2-1; TRBD1 aligns across 8 bases. The CDR3 runs 18 residues. Germline V gives CDR1 SGHDN, CDR2 FVKESK. The V gene end was trimmed by 0 bases and the J gene end by 7 bases; junction bases not matched to a gene: 14. The CDR3 sequence is CASSQDYRKGQGRNEQFF. CDR3 in DNA: TGTGCCAGCAGCCAAGACTATAGGAAAGGACAGGGAAGAAATGAGCAGTTCTTC.

The V call is TRBV4-3, the J call TRBJ2-7; 7 bases agree with TRBD1. V lost 0 bases, J lost 7 bases, and 9 bases stayed unmatched. Germline V gene lookup returns CDR1 LGHNA and CDR2 YSLEER. This CDR3 is 15 amino acids long. The CDR3 nucleotides read TGCGCCAGCAGCCAAGATCGACAGGGAACGAGGGAGCAGTACTTC. It specifies CASSQDRQGTREQYF.

The chain joins TRBV7-2 to TRBJ2-1, with 10 bases matching TRBD2. After removal of 3 bases from V and 4 bases from J, the junction contained 6 bases not matched to a gene. The germline V gene has CDR1 SGHTA and CDR2 FQGNSA. The CDR3 runs to 16 residues. CDR3 nucleotide sequence: TGTGCCAGCAGCTTTTCTAGCGGGAGCCCGTACAATGAGCAGTTCTTC. Translation: CASSFSSGSPYNEQFF. The full variable domain, completed using reference TRBV7-2 and TRBJ2-1, is GAGVSQSPSNKVTEKGKDVELRCDPISGHTALYWYRQSLGQGLEFLIYFQGNSAPDKSGLPSDRFSAERTGGSVSTLTIQRTQQEDSAVYLCASSFSSGSPYNEQFFGPGTRLTVL.

This clonotype was recorded many times. This rearrangement joins TRBV10-3 to TRBJ2-1, with 13 bases lining up with TRBD2. This CDR3 spans 18 amino acids. Germline CDR1 is ENHRY and CDR2 is SYGVKD. With V trimmed by 5 bases and J by 6 bases, 13 bases remained unmatched. CDR3 nucleotide sequence: TGTGCCATCAGTCTTGACAGGGGAAGACTAGCGGGGGGCAATGAGCAGTTCTTC. This sequence encodes CAISLDRGRLAGGNEQFF.

Note on this clonotype: This CDR3 is missing its conserved last phenylalanine or tryptophan, likely due to a read error. CDR3 nucleotides: TGCGCCAGCAGCTGGGACAGCTCTGGGGCCAACGGCCTGACTCTC. It codes for CASSWDSSGANGLTL. V is TRBV5-1 and J is TRBJ2-6; 7 positions match TRBD1. This CDR3 is 15 amino acids long. Germline-derived CDR1 and CDR2 are SGHRS and YFSETQ.

There are many counts of this clonotype. The V and J genes are TRBV20-1 and TRBJ1-1; perhaps TRBD1 as D (5 bases). The CDR3 consists of 12 residues. Germline CDR1 and CDR2: DFQATT and SNEGSKA (reference sequence). This CDR3 is CSTGHQLTEAFF. Here the CDR3 DNA reads TGCAGCACTGGACACCAACTCACTGAAGCTTTCTTT.

Ten or more counts support this clonotype. The chain joins TRBV20-1 to TRBJ2-3, with D uncertain. The CDR3 is 13 amino acids. Between the trimmed V and J ends, which lost 0 bases and 2 bases, there was a span of 6 bases. Germline V gives CDR1 DFQATT, CDR2 SNEGSKA (reference sequence). CDR3 coding DNA: TGCAGTGCTAGAGATGTCAACACAGATACGCAGTATTTT. This codes for CSARDVNTDTQYF.

This clonotype was picked up many times. The rearrangement uses TRBV7-2 and TRBJ1-5; D is undetermined. The length of the CDR3 is 15 residues. Germline V gene sequence: CDR1 SGHTA, CDR2 FQGNSA. With 3 bases removed from V and 0 bases from J, the gap between germline ends came to 9 bases. This CDR3 is CASSLTYNSNQPQHF. The CDR3 DNA reads TGTGCCAGCAGCTTGACATATAATAGCAATCAGCCCCAGCATTTT.

Remarks on this clonotype: A read error is possible here, since a much larger clone lies one base away. The rearrangement links TRBV20-1 to TRBJ1-5; TRBD1 matches 7 bases. V was clipped by 8 bases and J by 4 bases; unmatched bases: 8. Germline CDR1 reads DFQATT; CDR2 reads SNEGSKA (reference sequence). The length of the CDR3 is 13 residues. Written as DNA, the CDR3 is TGCAGTACAAAACAGGGGCGAAATCAGCCCCAGCATTTT. Its translation: CSTKQGRNQPQHF.

This clonotype was detected ten times or more. CDR3 sequence reads: CASSLWGPGANVLTF. Written as DNA, the CDR3 is TGCGCCAGCAGCTTGTGGGGTCCTGGGGCCAACGTCCTGACTTTC. This rearrangement joins TRBV5-1 to TRBJ2-6; D remains unclear. This CDR3 contains 15 residues. CDR1 SGHRS and CDR2 YFSETQ come from the germline V gene. Deletions cut 1 base from V and 2 bases from J, with 7 bases between.

The sample holds many counts of this clonotype. The rearrangement uses TRBV18 and TRBJ1-4; D uncertain. The CDR3 is 14 residues long. The ends were cut back, 2 bases at V and 3 bases at J, with 7 bases in the middle. Germline assignment: CDR1 KGHSH and CDR2 LQKENI. The CDR3 nucleotides read TGTGCCAGCTCACCAGTGTGGCCTAATGAAAAACTGTTTTTT. Translated, it gives CASSPVWPNEKLFF.

There are many counts of this clonotype. The rearrangement uses TRBV5-1 and TRBJ2-7, with unresolved D. The germline V gene encodes CDR1 SGHRS and CDR2 YFSETQ. The germline V and J ends were trimmed by 1 base and 6 bases, with 17 bases remaining between them. The CDR3 is made up of 15 amino acids. Written as DNA, the CDR3 is TGCGCCAGCAGCTTGAGTCGAGTGGCCCTCGGCGAGCAGTACTTC. It specifies CASSLSRVALGEQYF.

The rearrangement uses TRBV19 and TRBJ2-6, with TRBD1 matching 12 bases. The CDR3 has 16 residues. The V and J ends lost 5 bases and 3 bases, in that order; junction bases with no gene match: 2. The germline V gene has CDR1 LNHDA and CDR2 SQIVND (reference sequence). CDR3 nucleotides: TGTGCCAGTAGTCGGGACAGGGGGCGTGGGGCCAACGTCCTGACTTTC. Translation: CASSRDRGRGANVLTF.

Many counts were recorded for this clonotype. The CDR3 loop is CASRAAAGGRVDEQYF. The CDR3 nucleotides are TGTGCCAGCAGGGCGGCGGCGGGGGGGCGGGTCGACGAGCAGTACTTC. This rearrangement joins TRBV27 to TRBJ2-7; 9 nucleotides match TRBD2. Trimming cost V 6 bases and J 5 bases; bases outside gene matches: 14. The CDR3 spans 16 residues. Germline loops: CDR1 MNHEY, CDR2 SMNVEV (reference sequence).

This clonotype was picked up many times. The chain is built from TRBV10-3 and TRBJ2-5; D is tentatively TRBD1 or TRBD2 (5 bases each). CDR1 is ENHRY and CDR2 is SYGVKD in the germline V gene. The CDR3 consists of 15 residues. V lost 6 bases, J lost 0 bases, and 14 bases lay in between. For the CDR3, the DNA is TGTGCCATCAGCCCCGAGGGACCCCACCAAGAGACCCAGTACTTC. It is translated as CAISPEGPHQETQYF.

This clonotype was detected many times. This chain connects TRBV20-1 to TRBJ2-5, with a weak D call TRBD1 (5 bases). The CDR3 covers 11 residues. Per germline, CDR1 DFQATT and CDR2 SNEGSKA (reference sequence). Trimming left V 6 bases short and J 3 bases short, with 8 bases between. Here the CDR3 DNA reads TGCAGTGCCCTGACAGAAGAGACCCAGTACTTC. Translating it yields CSALTEETQYF.

This clonotype was seen at least ten times. The V and J genes are TRBV6-4 and TRBJ2-1, with 10 positions matching TRBD2. Germline V gives CDR1 MRHNA, CDR2 SNTAGT. V lost 7 bases to trimming and J lost 3 bases; unmatched junction nucleotides: 15. The CDR3 length is 18 residues. CDR3 in amino acids: CASNPGLAPNALYNEQFF. CDR3 nucleotide sequence: TGTGCCAGCAATCCGGGACTAGCGCCAAATGCGCTCTACAATGAGCAGTTCTTC.

This clonotype has ten or more counts. The rearrangement links TRBV6-5 to TRBJ1-1; 11 nucleotides align to TRBD1. The trim removed 0 bases at V and 5 bases at J, leaving 8 bases unmatched. Germline values: CDR1 MNHEY, CDR2 SVGAGI. CDR3 size: 17 residues. CDR3 residues: CASSYSDRGRMDTEAFF. DNA for the CDR3: TGTGCCAGCAGTTACTCGGACAGGGGGCGAATGGATACTGAAGCTTTCTTT.

In its sample, this clonotype was seen many times. The chain combines TRBV7-9 with TRBJ1-1; the D is unclear. Per germline, CDR1 SEHNR and CDR2 FQNEAQ (reference sequence). The V and J ends lost 4 bases and 3 bases respectively, with 12 bases between them. This CDR3 is 14 amino acids long. As DNA, the CDR3 is TGTGCCAGCAGCTCTGATAATGGAGACACTGAAGCTTTCTTT. It yields the protein CASSSDNGDTEAFF.

This clonotype was counted ten times or more. The gene calls are TRBV12-3 or TRBV12-4 and TRBJ2-7, with 8 bases fitting TRBD1. The junction had 14 bases not matched to a gene; V was cut back by 6 bases and J by 1 base. This CDR3 contains 17 residues. The CDR3 DNA sequence: TGTGCCAGCAGCGGACGGAAACCGGGACAGGTATCCTACGAGCAGTACTTC. Protein: CASSGRKPGQVSYEQYF.

About this clonotype itself: A read error is possible here, since a much larger clone lies one base away. V and J are TRBV27 and TRBJ2-5; D is undetermined. The V gene lost 5 bases and the J gene lost 4 bases, with 11 bases spanning the gap. The CDR3 loop spans 13 amino acids. Germline V CDR1 and CDR2: MNHEY, SMNVEV (reference sequence). The CDR3 spells CASSPWVGETQYF. The CDR3 nucleotides are TGTGCCAGCAGTCCGTGGGTCGGAGAGACCCAGTACTTC.

This clonotype was seen a handful of times. The chain is built from TRBV12-3 or TRBV12-4 and TRBJ1-2, with D perhaps TRBD1 (6 bases). There are 17 residues in the CDR3. The ends were cut back, 6 bases at V and 3 bases at J, with 23 bases in the middle. The CDR3 loop reads CASSPYKAGAPDYGYTF. The CDR3 DNA reads as TGTGCCAGCAGCCCGTACAAGGCAGGGGCCCCCGACTATGGCTACACCTTC.